A selection of T cell receptor beta chains follows, all from one sample in a study of blood T cell repertoires in COVID-19. Data came from immunoSEQ multiplex PCR; TCRdb stores just in-frame clones and leaves some out. The sample contains 190,000 or so clones, 70% to 90% of which appear only once. What was sequenced was peripheral blood. The receptor source for this set is a man aged 40-49 years with active or convalescent COVID-19. The CDR3 runs from the conserved cysteine through the conserved F or W. The D gene is left open where the match is weak. Rows may omit the clone size; those that give it use once, few, many or a size class.

>TRBV6-5|NA|TRBJ1-6|TRBD1
TGTGCCAGCTGGGACAGGGGCTATTCACCCCTCCACTTT
CASWDRGYSPLHF
>TRBV9|NA|TRBJ2-2|NA
TGTGCCAGCAGCGTAGTGGGGAGGACCGGGGAGCTGTTTTTT
CASSVVGRTGELFF
>TRBV6-5|NA|TRBJ1-1|NA
TGTGCCAGCATAGACAGGAGAGGGCCTGAAGCTTTCTTT
CASIDRRGPEAFF
>TRBV9|NA|TRBJ2-7|TRBD1
TGTGCCAGCAGCGACCGGGACAGGGGCTACGAGCAGTACTTC
CASSDRDRGYEQYF
>TRBV6-2/TRBV6-3|few|TRBJ2-3|TRBD2
TGTGCCAGCAGTTACTCGACTAGCGGGGCAGATACGCAGTATTTT
CASSYSTSGADTQYF
>TRBV6-5|few|TRBJ1-5|NA
TGTGCCAGCAGTTACTCCGGTTATAGCAATCAGCCCCAGCATTTT
CASSYSGYSNQPQHF
>TRBV11-2|once|TRBJ1-6|NA
TGTGCCAGCAGCTTAGTCTATTCACCCCTCCACTTT
CASSLVYSPLHF
>TRBV7-3|NA|TRBJ1-1|NA
TGTGCCAGCAGCTCGGGGGATGGCACTGAAGCTTTCTTT
CASSSGDGTEAFF
>TRBV7-9|NA|TRBJ1-1|NA
TGTGCCAGCAGCCCCGAACTCGGGAACACTGAAGCTTTCTTT
CASSPELGNTEAFF
>TRBV6-1|NA|TRBJ1-2|NA
TGTGCCAGCAGTGAAGCACCCGGGTCCAACTATGGCTACACCTTC
CASSEAPGSNYGYTF
>TRBV5-6|NA|TRBJ2-3|TRBD1
TGTGCCAGCAGCGGGACAGCGCCCAGCACAGATACGCAGTATTTT
CASSGTAPSTDTQYF
>TRBV5-6|NA|TRBJ2-2|NA
TGTGCCAGCAGCTTGCAGACCGGGGAGCTGTTTTTT
CASSLQTGELFF
>TRBV6-6|few|TRBJ2-5|NA
TGTGCCAGCAGTTATGGAGGGGCCGCAGAGACCCAGTACTTC
CASSYGGAAETQYF
>TRBV7-2|once|TRBJ1-1|TRBD1
TGTGCCAGCAGCTTGGACAGGGGCACTGAAGCTTTCTTT
CASSLDRGTEAFF
>TRBV6-1|NA|TRBJ1-2|TRBD1
TGTGCCAGCAGTGACCCCGGGACAGCTCGTGGCTACACCTTC
CASSDPGTARGYTF
>TRBV27|NA|TRBJ2-7|TRBD2
TGTGTCAGCATGAAGGGACTAGCGGGGGGGTACGAGCAGTACTTC
CVSMKGLAGGYEQYF
>TRBV27|many|TRBJ1-6|TRBD1
TGTGCCAGCAGCCTAGGGACAGCTAATTCACCCCTCCACTTT
CASSLGTANSPLHF
>TRBV9|NA|TRBJ2-7|NA
TGTGCCAGCAGCGCAGAGGGCTACGAGCAGTACTTC
CASSAEGYEQYF
>TRBV28|NA|TRBJ1-2|NA
TGTGCCAGCAGGCTCGTCGGGGGAGGAGGCTACACCTTC
CASRLVGGGGYTF
>TRBV3-1/TRBV3-2|NA|TRBJ1-1|NA
TGTGCCAGCAGCCAAGAGGGGGGTTCGAACACTGAAGCTTTCTTT
CASSQEGGSNTEAFF
>TRBV5-1|once|TRBJ2-7|TRBD1
TGCGCCAGCAGCCCCACCCCCCCGGGACAGGGGCCCGACGAGCAGTACTTC
CASSPTPPGQGPDEQYF
>TRBV6-5|NA|TRBJ1-2|TRBD1
TGTGCCAGCACTGCGGACAGGTTCGGCGGCTACACCTTC
CASTADRFGGYTF
>TRBV14|NA|TRBJ1-2|TRBD1
TGTGCCAGCAGCCAGAACCCCGGGACAGGCGTCTATGGCTACACCTTC
CASSQNPGTGVYGYTF
>TRBV6-4|few|TRBJ2-2|NA
TGTGCCAGCAGTGTCCACTACGCCGGGGAGCTGTTTTTT
CASSVHYAGELFF
>TRBV19|NA|TRBJ1-6|TRBD1
TGTGCCAGTAAATCCCGGACAGGGCAGAATTCACCCCTCCACTTT
CASKSRTGQNSPLHF
>TRBV3-1/TRBV3-2|NA|TRBJ1-1|TRBD1
TGTGCCAGCAGCCAAGATGGGACAGGGGCGGGCACTGAAGCTTTCTTT
CASSQDGTGAGTEAFF
>TRBV6-5|NA|TRBJ2-3|NA
TGTGCCAGCAGTCGGGCGGGGTCTAGCACAGATACGCAGTATTTT
CASSRAGSSTDTQYF
>TRBV7-9|NA|TRBJ1-4|NA
TGTGCCAGCAGCTCAAGAGAGACAGAACCCGAAAAACTGTTTTTT
CASSSRETEPEKLFF
>TRBV14|NA|TRBJ1-4|TRBD1
TGTGCCAGCAGCCAAGAGGTACCGGGACAGACTAATGAAAAACTGTTTTTT
CASSQEVPGQTNEKLFF
>TRBV29-1|NA|TRBJ1-6|TRBD1
TGCAGCGCAAGGGGGCAGGGGACGGTAAATTCACCCCTCCACTTT
CSARGQGTVNSPLHF
>TRBV11-3|NA|TRBJ2-7|TRBD2
TGTGCCAGCAGCTTACGGGAGGGGCCTCCCTACGAGCAGTACTTC
CASSLREGPPYEQYF
>TRBV5-1|NA|TRBJ1-1|NA
TGCGCCAGCACCTCGGGTGATCCGGCGGCGGCCACTGAAGCTTTCTTT
CASTSGDPAAATEAFF
>TRBV15|NA|TRBJ1-1|NA
TGTGCCACCAGCGGAACCATAACCCCGGGACTGACGAACACTGAAGCTTTCTTT
CATSGTITPGLTNTEAFF
>TRBV11-2|NA|TRBJ1-6|NA
TGTGCCAGCAGCTACGTGGCTTCACCCCTCCACTTT
CASSYVASPLHF
>TRBV10-2|NA|TRBJ2-3|NA
TGCGCCAGCAGTTCCGGGACAAGGAAGACGCAGTATTTT
CASSSGTRKTQYF
>TRBV27|once|TRBJ2-7|TRBD1
TGTGCCAGCAGTTTGGGACAGGGCAGATACGAGCAGTACTTC
CASSLGQGRYEQYF